Detailed here is one T cell receptor beta chain. This entry belongs to a study of T cell responses to AZD1222 COVID-19 vaccine. The wider study: Pooled samples include second doses given at about 4 or 12 weeks.

The CDR3 loop spans 15 amino acids. V dropped 6 bases and J dropped 0; count of bases not matched to a gene: 6. CDR1 is ENHRY, CDR2 SYGVKD, per germline. The data were produced by immunoSEQ multiplex PCR, yet TCRdb's version contains in-frame clones alone and is incomplete. Of around 97,000 clones in the sample, roughly 91% were seen once. This chain uses TRBV10-3 with TRBJ2-7, with 9 bases aligning to TRBD1. The material was peripheral blood, obtained on day 0 of AZD1222 vaccination. The origin of this receptor is an adult in good health. This chain's CDR3 is CAISVRDRDSYEQYF. CDR3 nucleotide sequence: TGTGCCATCAGCGTTAGGGACAGGGACTCCTACGAGCAGTACTTC.